This T cell receptor beta chain originates from a study of shared clonotypes between healthy human individuals (dated by TCRdb to the early 2020s). The study in broad terms: A few men and a couple of women, aged 18 to 49 years, made up the cohort. Blood TCR repertoires of about five healthy adults were deeply sequenced to estimate repertoire size and the extent of clonotype sharing between individuals. To increase sequencing depth and limit assay-specific biases, different laboratories used diverse techniques to prepare libraries and sequence TCR repertoires. Each donor's leukapheresis produced roughly between roughly 0.94 and 9.5 billion PBMCs.

The donors were healthy, HIV-negative adults who had no recently reported acute infections or vaccinations. Only Caucasian adults living in Nashville, Tennessee, USA were represented among the donors. For unsorted samples, about 90 million PBMCs were counted, and genomic DNA was extracted using the QIAamp DNA Blood Mini kit. Blood was obtained by leukapheresis, after which PBMCs were separated by Ficoll-Histopaque density gradient centrifugation and cryopreserved in liquid nitrogen vapor phase. Trimming costs V 7 bases and J 4 bases, and their ends lie 16 bases apart. Via the germline V gene (reference sequence), CDR1 is SGHAT and CDR2 FQDESV. The CDR3 runs 14 residues from the cysteine to the phenylalanine. Only CDR3 DNA remains: 42 bases, in frame from the first base. TCR CDR3 regions were amplified from genomic DNA by multiplex PCR using the deep immunoSEQ assay. For each cell subset, the extracted genomic DNA was distributed evenly across all wells of several immunoSEQ 96-well plates, and each plate served as one replicate. Each replicate PCR for unsorted PBMC received about 0.3 ug genomic DNA, equal to about 30,000 T cell genomes. Unsorted PBMC genomic DNA was sequenced across ten immunoSEQ deep assay plates. The purified libraries were quantified using a Qubit 3.0 fluorometer, sized with a Bioanalyzer 2100, and then quantified again using the KAPA Library Quantification kit. Every immunoSEQ 96-well plate was sequenced on a dedicated single-read 150-cycle Illumina NextSeq 550 flow cell. The authors' analysis ran thus. Because the immunoSEQ output included only junctional sequences and no quality scores, the filtering could not be the same as the filtering used for full-length reads. To assign V/J genes and CDR3, sequences were annotated using PyIR, a Python wrapper for IgBLAST v1.9, with IMGT germline references. Any read was removed if the V/J assignment was weak (E-value above 1e-6), the CDR3 was missing, or the read contained stop codons, out-of-frame junctions, or ambiguous translated residues. A V3J clonotype was defined by an identical inferred V gene, J gene, and CDR3 amino acid sequence. Percentage overlap between repertoires was calculated by dividing the number of shared unique clonotypes by the size of the smaller repertoire. RTK rarefaction, the Chao1 estimator, and Recon v2.1 estimates of unobserved clonotypes were used to assess repertoire richness. In TCRdb, the immuneACCESS table is reduced to in-frame sequences with V and J assigned. These tables do not hold every clone; where another copy was compared, an unresolved V gene accounts for under half, and the others remain unexplained. For V, J and clone size, that table is used; D and trimming come from the DNA. This sample lists 470,000 or so clones; roughly 80% were detected once. Approximately 11% of the sample lies in the top ten.

Here is what the overall study found, with its caveats: Sampling was limited to blood, and TCR repertoires in tissue likely differ from TCR repertoires in blood. The genetic and exposure-history diversity represented was limited by the small number of donors. Pairwise subsampling indicated that sequencing depth was expected to affect the degree of clonotype sharing among donors.

As to this clone: Which antigen it targets is not known. Per-nucleotide qualities are absent, and no much larger clonotype sits a single base away.

The chain joins TRBV11-1 to TRBJ2-5; D gene: possibly TRBD2, on 5 matching bases. The sequenced sample consisted of PBMCs. The receptor was isolated from a woman aged 40 to 50 in good health. Some clones in this sample may be carry-over from other donors' samples. The DNA is TGTGCCAGCACGGCAAGAGGGTTAGGAGAGACCCAGTACTTC. The encoded protein is CASTARGLGETQYF.